Listed below are T cell receptor beta chains from one sample, sequenced in a study of early T cells in non-severe SARS-CoV-2 infection. TCRdb re-analysed the 5' RACE reads in MiXCR, keeping a single row per CDR3 protein. The sample carries around 60,000 distinct CDR3 sequences, approximately 9.3% recorded once. The sequencing sample was made of whole blood. The receptors stem from an adult who was a healthcare worker with PCR-confirmed SARS-CoV-2 infection or an uninfected control (not recorded which). Both conserved end residues are part of each CDR3. D genes are given only for firm matches. Some rows mark clone size as missing; the rest say once, few, many or name a class of expanded clone.

-	TRBV21-1	TRBJ2-1	few	TGTGCCAGCAATAGGACTAGCGGGAGATATTTATATGAGCAGTTCTTC	CASNRTSGRYLYEQFF
TRBD1	TRBV29-1	TRBJ1-2	-	TGCAGCGTCCGGGACAGGGACGACTATGGCTACACCTTC	CSVRDRDDYGYTF
TRBD2	TRBV20-1	TRBJ2-1	many	TGCAGTGTTGCGGGAGGACGCAATGAGCAGTTCTTC	CSVAGGRNEQFF
TRBD2	TRBV5-6	TRBJ2-3	many	TGTGCCAGCAGCTCGGTCCAAAGCGGGGTCACAGATACGCAGTATTTT	CASSSVQSGVTDTQYF
-	TRBV29-1	TRBJ2-3	many	TGCAGCGTTGAAGATCGCGGATACACAGATACGCAGTATTTT	CSVEDRGYTDTQYF
-	TRBV12-3/TRBV12-4	TRBJ1-5	few	TGTGCCAGCAGTAGACGCAATCAGCCCCAGCATTTT	CASSRRNQPQHF
-	TRBV27	TRBJ1-1	few	TGTGCCAGCAGTTTAGACAGGACCATGAACACTGAAGCTTTCTTT	CASSLDRTMNTEAFF
-	TRBV7-3	TRBJ2-3	many	TGTGCCAGCAGCCCTCCTCTCACAGATACGCAGTATTTT	CASSPPLTDTQYF
-	TRBV7-2	TRBJ2-7	few	TGTGCCAGCAGCTTAGCGGGGCCGTTCTACGAGCAGTACTTC	CASSLAGPFYEQYF
TRBD1	TRBV29-1	TRBJ1-1	-	TGCAGCGTTGAGGGACAGACGAACACTGAAGCTTTCTTT	CSVEGQTNTEAFF
TRBD1	TRBV2	TRBJ2-1	many	TGTGCCAGCAGTGAACGGCAGGGGGTATACAATGAGCAGTTCTTC	CASSERQGVYNEQFF
-	TRBV11-2	TRBJ2-4	-	TGTGCCAGCAGCTTGCTCAGGGGAGGGGGGCTAGCCAAAAACATTCAGTACTTC	CASSLLRGGGLAKNIQYF
TRBD2	TRBV6-5	TRBJ2-3	many	TGTGCCAGCAGTTACTCGAATGCGGGAGGGCCCCCAGATACGCAGTATTTT	CASSYSNAGGPPDTQYF
TRBD2	TRBV27	TRBJ2-1	-	TGTGCCAGCAGTTTATTGAGCGGGAGGGCCCATGAGCAGTTCTTC	CASSLLSGRAHEQFF
-	TRBV5-1	TRBJ2-6	many	TGCGCCAGCAGCTCGCTCGAATCTGGGGCCAACGTCCTGACTTTC	CASSSLESGANVLTF
TRBD1	TRBV5-4	TRBJ1-2	few	TGTGCCAGCAGCTTGGCCGGGACAGAGACTAACTATGGCTACACCTTC	CASSLAGTETNYGYTF
-	TRBV9	TRBJ2-2	few	TGTGCCAGCAGCCGTAGTACCAACACCGGGGAGCTGTTTTTT	CASSRSTNTGELFF
-	TRBV9	TRBJ2-3	many	TGTGCCAGCAGCGTAGGACAGCGCGCAGATACGCAGTATTTT	CASSVGQRADTQYF
TRBD2	TRBV29-1	TRBJ2-1	few	TGCAGCGTTCTAGCGGGAGGAGCCTACAATGAGCAGTTCTTC	CSVLAGGAYNEQFF
-	TRBV6-2/TRBV6-3	TRBJ2-7	many	TGTGCCAGCAGTAATTACGAGCAGTACTTC	CASSNYEQYF
TRBD2	TRBV6-2/TRBV6-3	TRBJ2-1	many	TGTGCCAGCATCGTTGGGACTAGCGAGTCTGAGCAGTTCTTC	CASIVGTSESEQFF
-	TRBV20-1	TRBJ1-3	few	TGCAGTGCTAGAGCTTTTAACACCATATATTTT	CSARAFNTIYF
-	TRBV7-6	TRBJ2-1	many	TGTGCCAGCAGCGGAGGGCGGTGGGGGGACAGCTCCTACAATGAGCAGTTCTTC	CASSGGRWGDSSYNEQFF
-	TRBV29-1	TRBJ2-5	-	TGCAGCGTTGCGGGGGAAGAGACCCAGTACTTC	CSVAGEETQYF
-	TRBV7-2	TRBJ1-6	-	TGTGCCAGCAGCCCAAATGGGATCTCACCCCTCCACTTT	CASSPNGISPLHF